Below are 23 T cell receptor beta chains sequenced from a single sample in a study of blood T cell repertoires in COVID-19. Assay: immunoSEQ multiplex PCR; the TCRdb copy retains only in-frame clones and omits some. The profile shows approximately 210,000 clones, 80% of them singletons. The sequenced sample consisted of PBMCs or T cells enriched from blood (not recorded which). These receptors all stem from a young man with acute COVID-19.

The V gene is TRBV19, the J gene TRBJ2-5; D is perhaps TRBD1 (5 bases). The V gene's germline CDR1 is LNHDA and CDR2 SQIVND (reference sequence). The V end lost 5 bases, the J end lost 5 bases, and 21 bases lay between the germline ends. The CDR3 has 16 residues. CDR3 bases: TGTGCCAGTAGTCGAACTGGGCAGGGTATGGGGGAGACCCAGTACTTC. As protein: CASSRTGQGMGETQYF.

This clone was picked up a small number of times. The rearrangement links TRBV7-9 to TRBJ1-2; 7 positions match TRBD1. Looked up from germline, CDR1 is SEHNR and CDR2 is FQNEAQ (reference sequence). The trim removed 5 bases at V and 8 bases at J, leaving 17 bases unmatched. The CDR3 extends over 16 amino acids. CDR3 nucleotides: TGTGCCAGCAGCCCCGGACTCTTAGACAGGGTTGAAGGCTACACCTTC. Protein sequence: CASSPGLLDRVEGYTF.

This chain connects TRBV21-1 to TRBJ1-1; TRBD1 reflects the table's D call only, with no check against the DNA. TRBV21-1 is a pseudogene. This CDR3 has 17 residues. Written as DNA, the CDR3 is TGTGCCAGCAGCGCTCAGTCCGGGACAGGGAGGAACACTGAAGCTTTCTTT. This sequence encodes CASSAQSGTGRNTEAFF.

J is TRBJ2-1 and V is TRBV5-1, with a possible D match to TRBD2 (6 bases). Per germline, CDR1 SGHRS and CDR2 YFSETQ. V dropped 0 bases and J dropped 2 bases, with 12 bases sitting between them. The CDR3 spans 16 residues. CDR3 sequence (DNA): TGCGCCAGCAGCTTGGGGCTAGCGAACACCTACAATGAGCAGTTCTTC. Translating it yields CASSLGLANTYNEQFF.

The chain carries TRBV28 and TRBJ1-2, with TRBD1 as a possible D gene (5 bases). This CDR3 spans 14 amino acids. The V gene's germline CDR1 is MDHEN and CDR2 SYDVKM. V lost 6 bases and J lost 0, with 11 bases in between. The CDR3 region has the DNA TGTGCCAGCAGGCAAGGGGTAGCTAACTATGGCTACACCTTC. Translated: CASRQGVANYGYTF.

In the case of this clone: The sample holds other DNA sequences that translate to the same CDR3. The chain has TRBV5-1 and TRBJ1-2, with no clear D. CDR1 is SGHRS and CDR2 is YFSETQ in the germline V gene. The CDR3 contains 12 residues. With 0 bases removed from V and 5 bases from J, the gap between germline ends came to 5 bases. The CDR3 reads CASSLGEYGYTF. The DNA for the CDR3 is TGCGCCAGCAGCTTGGGCGAATATGGCTACACCTTC.

CDR3 region: CASSLGGGLSGASSEQYF. In nucleotides, the CDR3 is TGTGCCAGCAGCCTAGGGGGCGGTCTTAGCGGGGCATCGAGCGAGCAGTACTTC. V is TRBV3-1 (or the pseudogene TRBV3-2) and J is TRBJ2-7, with D perhaps TRBD2 (8 bases). Germline CDR1 and CDR2: LGHDT and YNNKEL (reference sequence). CDR3 length: 18 residues. V shed 4 bases and J shed 6 bases, with 28 bases lying between them.

The V call is TRBV18, the J call TRBJ2-7; D is undetermined. Germline CDR1 is KGHSH and CDR2 is LQKENI. The V and J ends lost 3 bases and 6 bases respectively, with 6 bases between them. The CDR3 length is 11 residues. The CDR3 DNA follows: TGTGCCAGCTCACCCTCCGGCGAGCAGTACTTC. Amino acids: CASSPSGEQYF.

The chain uses TRBV19 and TRBJ1-2; weak D call: TRBD1 (6 bases). The CDR3 runs to 12 residues. Germline CDR1 reads LNHDA; CDR2 reads SQIVND (reference sequence). The V end was cut by 5 bases, the J end by 5 bases, with 9 bases between. The CDR3 sequence: CASSYTGYGYTF. The CDR3 bases are TGTGCCAGTAGTTACACAGGGTATGGCTACACCTTC.

V usage is TRBV5-6 and J usage is TRBJ1-5; D is ambiguous. V lost 4 bases, J lost 0 bases, and 11 bases lay in between. Germline V gene lookup returns CDR1 SGHDT and CDR2 YYEEEE. This CDR3 is 15 amino acids long. CDR3 residues: CASSTLTDSNQPQHF. CDR3 DNA sequence: TGTGCCAGCAGCACTCTTACAGATAGCAATCAGCCCCAGCATTTT.

In this sample, this clone turned up a few times. The junction and the germline gene differ at one end; a read error may be behind it. The V gene is TRBV3-1 (or the pseudogene TRBV3-2), the J gene TRBJ2-5, with 9 positions matching TRBD2. Germline V CDR1 and CDR2: LGHDT, YNNKEL (reference sequence). The CDR3 is 16 amino acids. The CDR3 protein is CASTQGASGNQETQYF. CDR3 nucleotide sequence: TGTGCCAGCACCCAAGGAGCTAGCGGGAACCAAGAGACCCAGTACTTC.

This sequence joins TRBV14 and TRBJ1-6, with D unresolved. V was cut by 0 bases and J by 5 bases, with 8 bases left in between. CDR3 length equals 15 residues. Germline-derived CDR1 and CDR2 are SGHDN and FVKESK. CDR3 in amino acids: CASSQDYSHNSPLHF. The DNA of the CDR3 is TGTGCCAGCAGCCAAGATTACAGTCATAATTCACCCCTCCACTTT.

CDR3 in amino acids: CASSRRLARGPGELFF. CDR3 bases: TGTGCCAGCAGTAGAAGACTAGCGAGGGGTCCCGGGGAGCTGTTTTTT. The V gene is TRBV27, the J gene TRBJ2-2, with 8 nucleotides matching TRBD2. Germline CDR1 is MNHEY and CDR2 is SMNVEV (reference sequence). CDR3 length: 16 residues. The V and J ends lost 5 bases and 6 bases, in that order; junction bases with no gene match: 11.

The chain recombines TRBV27 with TRBJ1-2; 10 bases are shared with TRBD1. V lost 6 bases and J lost 10; bases outside the gene matches: 8. This CDR3 contains 13 residues. Per germline, CDR1 MNHEY and CDR2 SMNVEV (reference sequence). CDR3 loop: CASRSTGTGAYTF. As DNA, the CDR3 is TGTGCCAGCAGGAGCACCGGGACAGGGGCCTACACCTTC.

The CDR3 DNA sequence: TGTGCCAGTAAGGGACAGGGTTTGAGCGGGGAGCTGTTTTTT. Translation gives CASKGQGLSGELFF. The genes are TRBV19 and TRBJ2-2, with 9 positions matching TRBD1. V trimming: 7 bases; J trimming: 7 bases; junction bases outside the gene matches: 7. The CDR3 totals 14 residues. Germline V lookup: CDR1 LNHDA, CDR2 SQIVND (reference sequence).

This clone was seen only a few times. The chain employs TRBV4-1 and TRBJ1-2; D uncertain. V shed 5 bases and J shed 7 bases, with 11 bases lying between them. Germline CDR1 is MGHRA and CDR2 is YSYEKL. The CDR3 spans 12 residues. The CDR3 loop is CASSSKPGGYTF. The CDR3 DNA follows: TGCGCCAGCAGCTCAAAGCCGGGTGGCTACACCTTC.

The V and J genes are TRBV6-1 and TRBJ1-3; TRBD1 matches at 11 bases. The CDR3 covers 17 residues. The germline gives CDR1 MNHNS, CDR2 SASEGT. V lost 0 bases to trimming and J lost 9 bases; unmatched junction nucleotides: 10. CDR3 region: CASSEADRGRFRATIYF. The CDR3 DNA reads as TGTGCCAGCAGTGAAGCGGACAGGGGGCGTTTTCGGGCCACCATATATTTT.

V and J are TRBV6-1 and TRBJ2-3; D is ambiguous. This CDR3 has 15 amino acids. Germline CDR1 reads MNHNS; CDR2 reads SASEGT. V gave up 2 bases and J gave up 0 bases, with 9 bases separating them. The CDR3 sequence: CASSESVTSTDTQYF. The CDR3 DNA is TGTGCCAGCAGTGAATCGGTCACTAGCACAGATACGCAGTATTTT.

The chain links TRBV12-5 to TRBJ1-3, with D uncertain. V was cut by 7 bases and J by 3 bases, with 13 bases left in between. Germline CDR1 LGHNT, CDR2 FRNRAP. The CDR3 length is 14 residues. In DNA form, the CDR3 reads TGTGCTAGTGCCGACGGGGTGGTTGGAAACACCATATATTTT. This gives the protein CASADGVVGNTIYF. The full variable domain, rest sourced from reference TRBV12-5 and TRBJ1-3, is DARVTQTPRHKVTEMGQEVTMRCQPILGHNTVFWYRQTMMQGLELLAYFRNRAPLDDSGMPKDRFSAEMPDATLATLKIQPSEPRDSAVYFCASADGVVGNTIYFGEGSWLTVV.

The chain carries TRBV5-1 and TRBJ2-1; 9 bases fit TRBD2. This CDR3 comprises 15 residues. J lost 6 bases, V lost 4 bases, and 8 bases had no gene match. Germline lookup yields CDR1 SGHRS and CDR2 YFSETQ. The CDR3 sequence: CASSLGTSFANEQFF. Here the CDR3 DNA reads TGCGCCAGCAGCCTCGGGACTAGCTTCGCCAATGAGCAGTTCTTC.

The chain joins TRBV14 to TRBJ2-1; tentative D call: TRBD1 (5 bases). V gave up 4 bases and J gave up 7 bases, with 14 bases separating them. The CDR3 runs to 14 residues. Germline loops: CDR1 SGHDN, CDR2 FVKESK. CDR3 protein: CASSRQGPSNEQFF. In DNA, the CDR3 is TGTGCCAGCAGCCGGCAGGGCCCTTCTAATGAGCAGTTCTTC.

CDR3 sequence (DNA): TGTGCCAGCAGTTCTGTCGGACAGGGGAATTCTGAAGCTTTCTTT. Residues: CASSSVGQGNSEAFF. The V call is TRBV27, the J call TRBJ1-1, with 9 bases identical to TRBD1. CDR3 length: 15 residues. V dropped 4 bases and J dropped 6; count of bases not matched to a gene: 9. Germline CDR1 is MNHEY and CDR2 is SMNVEV (reference sequence).

This chain connects TRBV12-3 or TRBV12-4 to TRBJ1-1; the D is unclear. Deletions cut 5 bases from V and 10 bases from J, with 17 bases between. This CDR3 has 13 residues. CDR3 sequence reads: CASSEGYLLGAFF. DNA of the CDR3: TGTGCCAGCAGTGAGGGATATCTCTTAGGAGCTTTCTTT.